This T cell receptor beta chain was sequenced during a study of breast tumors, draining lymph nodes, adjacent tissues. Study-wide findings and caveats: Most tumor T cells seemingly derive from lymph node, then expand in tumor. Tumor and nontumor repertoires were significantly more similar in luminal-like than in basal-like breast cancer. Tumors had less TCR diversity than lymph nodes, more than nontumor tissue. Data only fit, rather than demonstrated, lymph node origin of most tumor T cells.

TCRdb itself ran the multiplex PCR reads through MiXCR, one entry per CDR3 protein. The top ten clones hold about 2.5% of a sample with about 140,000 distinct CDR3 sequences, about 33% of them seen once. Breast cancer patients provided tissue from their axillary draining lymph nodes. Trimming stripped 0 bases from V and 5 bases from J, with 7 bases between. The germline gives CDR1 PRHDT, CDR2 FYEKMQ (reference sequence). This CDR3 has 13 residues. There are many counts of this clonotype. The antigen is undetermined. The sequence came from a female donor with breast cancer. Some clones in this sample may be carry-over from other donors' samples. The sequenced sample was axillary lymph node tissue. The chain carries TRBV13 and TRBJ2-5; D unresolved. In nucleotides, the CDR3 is TGTGCCAGCAGCTTAGGCGTCGGCGAGACCCAGTACTTC. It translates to CASSLGVGETQYF. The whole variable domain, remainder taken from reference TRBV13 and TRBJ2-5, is AAGVIQSPRHLIKEKRETATLKCYPIPRHDTVYWYQQGPGQDPQFLISFYEKMQSDKGSIPDRFSAQQFSDYHSELNMSSLELGDSALYFCASSLGVGETQYFGPGTRLLVL.